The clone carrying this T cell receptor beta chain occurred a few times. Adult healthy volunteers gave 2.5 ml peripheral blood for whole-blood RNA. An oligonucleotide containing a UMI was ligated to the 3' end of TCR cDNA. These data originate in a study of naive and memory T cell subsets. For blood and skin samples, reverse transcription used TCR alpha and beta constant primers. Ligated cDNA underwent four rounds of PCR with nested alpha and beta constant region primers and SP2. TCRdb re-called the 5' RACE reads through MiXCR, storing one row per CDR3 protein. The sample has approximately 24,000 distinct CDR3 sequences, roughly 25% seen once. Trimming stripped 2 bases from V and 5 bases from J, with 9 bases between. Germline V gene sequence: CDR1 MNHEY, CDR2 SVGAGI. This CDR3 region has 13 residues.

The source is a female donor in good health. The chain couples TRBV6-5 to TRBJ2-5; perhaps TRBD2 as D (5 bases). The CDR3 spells CASSYLEGETQYF. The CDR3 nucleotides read TGTGCCAGCAGTTACCTCGAGGGCGAGACCCAGTACTTC.